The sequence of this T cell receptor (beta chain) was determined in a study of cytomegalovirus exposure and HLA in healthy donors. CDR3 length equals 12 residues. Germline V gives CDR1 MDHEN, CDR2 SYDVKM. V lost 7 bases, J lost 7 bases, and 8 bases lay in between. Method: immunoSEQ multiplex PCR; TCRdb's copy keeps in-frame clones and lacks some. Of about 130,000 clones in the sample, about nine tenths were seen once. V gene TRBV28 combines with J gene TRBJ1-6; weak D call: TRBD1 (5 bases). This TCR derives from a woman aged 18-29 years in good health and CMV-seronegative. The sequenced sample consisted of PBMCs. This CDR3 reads CASNGGNSPLHF. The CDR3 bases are TGTGCCAGCAACGGGGGGAATTCACCCCTCCACTTT.